Listed below are T cell receptor beta chains from one sample, sequenced in a study of shared clonotypes between healthy human individuals. Sequencing used immunoSEQ multiplex PCR; TCRdb keeps in-frame clones, though not all of them. The data contain hundreds of thousands of clones, about 96% of them singletons. The sample taken for sequencing was naive CD4+ T cells sorted from blood. The source is a woman between 25 and 40 years old in good health. The CDR3 runs from the conserved cysteine through the conserved F or W. The D gene is left open where the match is weak. Not all rows give a size; the values are once, few, many and, for expanded clones, a class.

J,D,V,size,length,DNA,CDR3
TRBJ2-1,NA,TRBV6-1,NA,17,TGTGCCAGCAGTGGACCCCGGGACCGACGCTCCTACAATGAGCAGTTCTTC,CASSGPRDRRSYNEQFF
TRBJ2-2,TRBD2,TRBV6-1,NA,17,TGTGCCAGCAGTGCGTTTCCCGGGACTAGCGCCACCGGGGAGCTGTTTTTT,CASSAFPGTSATGELFF
TRBJ2-2,NA,TRBV7-9,NA,14,TGTGCCAGCAGCTTAGGTGCGACCGCCGGGGAGCTGTTTTTT,CASSLGATAGELFF
TRBJ2-5,TRBD1,TRBV10-3,once,15,TGTGCCATCAGATCCGCGACAGGGGAACAAGAGACCCAGTACTTC,CAIRSATGEQETQYF
TRBJ1-4,NA,TRBV18,NA,15,TGTGCCAGCTCAGCTCCCGGGACGGCGAGCGAAAAACTGTTTTTT,CASSAPGTASEKLFF
TRBJ2-7,NA,TRBV7-9,few,13,TGTGCCAGCAGCCCTAGCGAGGACGGCGAGCAGTACTTC,CASSPSEDGEQYF
TRBJ2-1,TRBD1,TRBV9,once,15,TGTGCCAGCAGCGTGAGGACAGGGGTCGGGGATGAGCAGTTCTTC,CASSVRTGVGDEQFF
TRBJ1-5,NA,TRBV19,NA,14,TGTGCCTGCCGGACTCTGGGCGGCAATCAGCCCCAGCATTTT,CACRTLGGNQPQHF
TRBJ1-5,NA,TRBV19,NA,18,TGTGCCAGTAGTATCCTGCCCTCGGGACCAGGACTCAATCAGCCCCAGCATTTT,CASSILPSGPGLNQPQHF
TRBJ1-4,TRBD1,TRBV30,once,14,TGTGCCTGGACTAGACAGGGCGCCCACGAAAAACTGTTTTTT,CAWTRQGAHEKLFF
TRBJ1-1,TRBD1,TRBV29-1,NA,14,TGCAGCGTTGAAAGGGACAGGGGGTCCACTGAAGCTTTCTTT,CSVERDRGSTEAFF
TRBJ2-3,TRBD2,TRBV5-1,NA,14,TGCGCCAGCAGCTTTGGCGGGAGGGCAGATACGCAGTATTTT,CASSFGGRADTQYF
TRBJ2-7,NA,TRBV5-6,NA,17,TGTGCCAGCAGCCGAGGTGCCGGGACCCCTAGCTCCTACGAGCAGTACTTC,CASSRGAGTPSSYEQYF
TRBJ2-1,NA,TRBV4-2,NA,16,TGTGCCAGCAGCCGCAACCTAGCGTACTCCTACAATGAGCAGTTCTTC,CASSRNLAYSYNEQFF
TRBJ2-3,TRBD2,TRBV7-3,NA,17,TGTGCCAGCAGCTTTCCTAGGACTAGCGGGAGCACAGATACGCAGTATTTT,CASSFPRTSGSTDTQYF
TRBJ2-7,NA,TRBV5-1,NA,14,TGCGCCAGCAGCTTGGGGGCAGGAGTATACGAGCAGTACTTC,CASSLGAGVYEQYF
TRBJ1-2,NA,TRBV5-6,NA,14,TGTGCCAGCAGCCCCGCGACAGCTAACTATGGCTACACCTTC,CASSPATANYGYTF
TRBJ2-5,NA,TRBV6-4,once,17,TGTGCCAGCAGTGACAGGGTTGTTTGGGGAGAAGGGGAGACCCAGTACTTC,CASSDRVVWGEGETQYF
TRBJ1-6,NA,TRBV7-8,NA,15,TGTGCCAGCAGCTTAGTTGGCAGGGGAAATTCACCCCTCCACTTT,CASSLVGRGNSPLHF
TRBJ2-4,NA,TRBV27,NA,16,TGTGCCAGCAGTTTAAGGAGGGGCCAAGCCAAAAACATTCAGTACTTC,CASSLRRGQAKNIQYF
TRBJ1-6,NA,TRBV7-9,NA,16,TGTGCCAGCAGCCTTCGCGGGGGGAAAGATAATTCACCCCTCCACTTT,CASSLRGGKDNSPLHF
TRBJ1-1,NA,TRBV19,NA,14,TGTGCCAGTAGTGCCTTAAACAGAAACACTGAAGCTTTCTTT,CASSALNRNTEAFF
TRBJ2-5,TRBD1,TRBV6-5,NA,15,TGTGCCAGCAGCCGAGGACCAGGGGGTGGGGAGACCCAGTACTTC,CASSRGPGGGETQYF
TRBJ2-5,NA,TRBV21-1,NA,15,TGTGCCAGCAGCAAAGGTACAGACGTCCAAGAGACCCAGTACTTC,CASSKGTDVQETQYF